This section outlines one T cell receptor (beta chain) sequence together with its context. TCRdb's table, derived via immunoSEQ multiplex PCR, lists solely in-frame clones and lacks some. The top ten clones hold around a sixth of a sample with about 5,000 clones, around 89% of them seen once. This CDR3 region has 17 residues. The trim removed 3 bases at V and 7 bases at J, leaving 12 bases unmatched. The germline V gene has CDR1 SGHRS and CDR2 YFSETQ. The data originate from a study of lymphopenia after photon versus proton radiotherapy. The sample was peripheral blood, taken from a patient treated with photon-based radiotherapy. This TCR was recovered from a man aged 30 to 39 with gastric cancer. The chain has TRBV5-1 and TRBJ1-4, with 10 nucleotides matching TRBD1. CDR3 DNA sequence: TGCGCCAGCAGCTGGGGGACAGGGGACGGGGACGGTGAAAAACTGTTTTTT. It specifies CASSWGTGDGDGEKLFF.